A selection of T cell receptor beta chains follows, all from one sample in a study of control samples from healthy donors and cancer patients. Profiled with immunoSEQ multiplex PCR; TCRdb holds only in-frame clones, not every one. The table shows 120,000 to 150,000 clones, with around nine tenths occurring only once. The sample was blood. These receptors were obtained from a man aged 25-40 years in good health. CDR3s include the opening cysteine and the closing phenylalanine or tryptophan. A D gene is named only where the DNA matches it firmly. Only some rows state a clone size, as once, few, many or a class for expanded clones.

>TRBV7-9|TRBJ1-1|TRBD1|.
TGTGCCAGCAGCTACGACAGGGGCGGCACTGAAGCTTTCTTT
CASSYDRGGTEAFF
>TRBV7-8|TRBJ1-4|.|few
TGTGCCAGCAGCCATAACCGAGCAAATGAAAAACTGTTTTTT
CASSHNRANEKLFF
>TRBV6-5|TRBJ2-1|TRBD1|.
TGTGCCAGCAGTCGGGACAGGGCAACCCTCCGTGAGCAGTTCTTC
CASSRDRATLREQFF
>TRBV13|TRBJ2-7|.|few
TGTGCCAGCAGCTTAATTACAATGGGCCGGCCCTACGAGCAGTACTTC
CASSLITMGRPYEQYF
>TRBV9|TRBJ2-5|.|.
TGTGCCAGCAGCGTAGCTGGGGGATTACAAGAGACCCAGTACTTC
CASSVAGGLQETQYF
>TRBV5-1|TRBJ1-1|TRBD1|.
TGCGCCAGCAGCCGGCAGGGGGACACTGAAGCTTTCTTT
CASSRQGDTEAFF
>TRBV13|TRBJ2-7|.|.
TGTGCCAGCAGCCTCGGACACCGTGGATACGAGCAGTACTTC
CASSLGHRGYEQYF
>TRBV24-1|TRBJ2-1|TRBD1|once
TGTGCCACCAGTCCCGGGACAGGGATTTTTGGTGAGCAGTTCTTC
CATSPGTGIFGEQFF
>TRBV11-3|TRBJ1-6|.|.
TGTGCCAGCAGCTTAGACAGGGAGAATTCACCCCTCCACTTT
CASSLDRENSPLHF
>TRBV7-7|TRBJ2-5|TRBD1|.
TGTGCCAGCAGCTCGGACAGGGGTGAGACCCAGTACTTC
CASSSDRGETQYF
>TRBV5-1|TRBJ2-3|TRBD2|.
TGCGCCAGCAGCTTGGCCGGGAGGAGCGGGAGGATCCCCCCAGATACGCAGTATTTT
CASSLAGRSGRIPPDTQYF
>TRBV2|TRBJ1-5|.|.
TGTGCCAGCAGATACAGCCCAAGCAATCAGCCCCAGCATTTT
CASRYSPSNQPQHF
>TRBV6-5|TRBJ2-1|.|.
TGTGCCACCTCATCCAGGTACAATGAGCAGTTCTTC
CATSSRYNEQFF
>TRBV9|TRBJ2-1|.|.
TGTGCCAGCAGCGTACTAGCGCAAAACAATGAGCAGTTCTTC
CASSVLAQNNEQFF
>TRBV7-9|TRBJ2-2|.|.
TGTGCCAGCAGCTTAAGCAGTAGCTACACCGGGGAGCTGTTTTTT
CASSLSSSYTGELFF
>TRBV19|TRBJ2-7|TRBD1|.
TGTGCCAGTAGTCCCGGGACAGGGAGCTCCTACGAGCAGTACTTC
CASSPGTGSSYEQYF
>TRBV5-5|TRBJ1-2|TRBD1|.
TGTGCCAGCAGCGCAGGACAGGGAGGCTATGGCTACACCTTC
CASSAGQGGYGYTF
>TRBV10-3|TRBJ2-2|TRBD2|.
TGTGCCATCAGGGCCGGGGGGGTCCCCACCGGGGAGCTGTTTTTT
CAIRAGGVPTGELFF
>TRBV6-5|TRBJ2-7|.|.
TGTGCCAGCACCCCCGACGGGGGATCCTACGAGCAGTACTTC
CASTPDGGSYEQYF
>TRBV4-3|TRBJ1-2|.|.
TGCGCCAGCAGCCAAGATGCGGGGGGGGCTCGCGGCTACACCTTC
CASSQDAGGARGYTF
>TRBV24-1|TRBJ2-5|TRBD1|.
TGTGCCACCAGTGGCGACATCGACAGGGCCCAAGAGACCCAGTACTTC
CATSGDIDRAQETQYF
>TRBV7-2|TRBJ2-7|TRBD1|.
TGTGCCAGCAGCTTAGGGACAGGGGGCCCCTACGAGCAGTACTTC
CASSLGTGGPYEQYF
>TRBV5-1|TRBJ2-5|.|.
TGCGCCAGCAGCTTGGGAGGGCTAGGCAATACGGAGACCCAGTACTTC
CASSLGGLGNTETQYF
>TRBV10-3|TRBJ1-2|.|.
TGTGCCATCAGTTTGGACACCAACTATGGCTACACCTTC
CAISLDTNYGYTF
>TRBV11-2|TRBJ1-6|TRBD1|.
TGTGCCAGCAGCTTAGACCCTACACAGGGGCCCTCCTATAATTCACCCCTCCACTTT
CASSLDPTQGPSYNSPLHF
>TRBV29-1|TRBJ2-2|.|.
TGCAGCGTTGGTACTTTGTACACCGGGGAGCTGTTTTTT
CSVGTLYTGELFF
>TRBV24-1|TRBJ2-7|.|.
TGTGCCACCAGTGATTTGGGTAACGAGCAGTACTTC
CATSDLGNEQYF
>TRBV5-1|TRBJ2-2|.|few
TGCGCCAGCAGCTTCCCTTACACCGGGGAGCTGTTTTTT
CASSFPYTGELFF
>TRBV29-1|TRBJ1-1|.|few
TGCAGCGTTGAAGGACTGATGAACACTGAAGCTTTCTTT
CSVEGLMNTEAFF
>TRBV2|TRBJ2-2|TRBD2|.
TGTGCCAGCAGGGCGACTAGCGGGAGGTCCGGGGAGCTGTTTTTT
CASRATSGRSGELFF
>TRBV7-2|TRBJ1-6|TRBD1|.
TGTGCCAGCAGCCCCTATAGGGCGGACAGGGCTGATTCACCCCTCCACTTT
CASSPYRADRADSPLHF
>TRBV7-2|TRBJ2-7|.|once
TGTGCCAGCAGCTGGACTCGCGGGACAACCTACGAGCAGTACTTC
CASSWTRGTTYEQYF
>TRBV2|TRBJ2-7|.|.
TGTGCCAGCAGTGAGGACGGGGAGGTCTACGAGCAGTACTTC
CASSEDGEVYEQYF
>TRBV7-8|TRBJ2-1|.|.
TGTGCCAGCAGCCTGTCGCTAGAGCAGTTCTTC
CASSLSLEQFF
>TRBV7-2|TRBJ2-2|.|.
TGTGCCAGCAGCTTAGCGAGGCAGGTGTCCACCGGGGAGCTGTTTTTT
CASSLARQVSTGELFF
>TRBV25-1|TRBJ2-2|.|once
TGTGCCAGCAGTGACCCAATGAGGCCCACCGGGGAGCTGTTTTTT
CASSDPMRPTGELFF
>TRBV7-6|TRBJ2-7|TRBD2|.
TGTGCCAGCAGCTTGGGTCTAGCGGGGGGGAGCTCCTACGAGCAGTACTTC
CASSLGLAGGSSYEQYF
>TRBV28|TRBJ1-2|.|.
TGTGCCAGCAGTTTAGACGGGGCACGTGGCTACACCTTC
CASSLDGARGYTF
>TRBV5-4|TRBJ1-3|.|.
TGTGCCAGCAGCTTGAAGTGGGCGAAAGACTGGAGCTCTGGAAACACCATATATTTT
CASSLKWAKDWSSGNTIYF
>TRBV4-3|TRBJ2-5|.|.
TGCGCCAGCAGCCAACAAACAGGGCTCCAAGAGACCCAGTACTTC
CASSQQTGLQETQYF
>TRBV2|TRBJ2-2|.|few
TGTGCCGAAGGGGGTAACACCGGGGAGCTGTTTTTT
CAEGGNTGELFF
>TRBV24-1|TRBJ1-2|.|.
TGTGCCACCAGTGGCCTGACAGGAAATGGCTACACCTTC
CATSGLTGNGYTF
>TRBV30|TRBJ1-5|.|once
TGTGCCTGGAGTCTTGACAACTCCGATCAGCCCCAGCATTTT
CAWSLDNSDQPQHF
>TRBV11-3|TRBJ2-1|TRBD2|.
TGTGCCAGCAGCTTAATCTCTAGCGGAGGCTCCAATGAGCAGTTCTTC
CASSLISSGGSNEQFF
>TRBV7-2|TRBJ2-3|TRBD2|.
TGTGCCAGCAGCTTCCCCGGGGGTACTAGCGGGGGGGCTAGGTATTTT
CASSFPGGTSGGARYF
>TRBV6-6|TRBJ2-7|TRBD1|.
TGTGCCAGCGAGAGAAGACAGGGTTCCTACGAGCAGTACTTC
CASERRQGSYEQYF
>TRBV10-3|TRBJ2-5|.|.
TGTGCCATCAGTGAGTCCCCAAACCTCCAAGAGACCCAGTACTTC
CAISESPNLQETQYF
>TRBV24-1|TRBJ2-5|.|.
TGTGCCACCAGTGATCACCGGGGGAGCCAAGAGACCCAGTACTTC
CATSDHRGSQETQYF
>TRBV2|TRBJ1-5|TRBD1|few
TGTGCCAGCAGCGCAGGGGGGCGAGAACAGCCCCAGCATTTT
CASSAGGREQPQHF
>TRBV19|TRBJ2-7|.|.
TGTGCCAGTAGAGGGCTAGCGACCTACGAGCAGTACTTC
CASRGLATYEQYF
>TRBV9|TRBJ1-3|.|.
TGTGCCAGCAGCGTAGAATCGTTGAGCTCTGGAAACACCATATATTTT
CASSVESLSSGNTIYF
>TRBV4-1|TRBJ2-5|TRBD2|.
TGCGCCAGCAGCCCGATTGGCCCCGGGACTAGCGGGGATTTGACCCAGTACTTC
CASSPIGPGTSGDLTQYF
>TRBV27|TRBJ2-7|.|.
TGTGCCAGCCAAAAACCGTACTTC
CASQKPYF
>TRBV5-1|TRBJ2-3|.|.
TGCGCCAGCAGCGGCGGCAGGGGTCCAGATACGCAGTATTTT
CASSGGRGPDTQYF
>TRBV11-3|TRBJ1-4|.|.
TGTGCCAGCAGCCCACGGGAAGCAACTAATGAAAAACTGTTTTTT
CASSPREATNEKLFF
>TRBV6-5|TRBJ2-7|TRBD1|.
TGTGCCAGCAACTTCGGACAGGGGGCCAACGAGCAGTACTTC
CASNFGQGANEQYF
>TRBV4-1|TRBJ1-2|.|.
TGCGCCAGCAGCCAAGGACAGGAGAATCCTTTTATCTATGGCTACACCTTC
CASSQGQENPFIYGYTF